What follows are 11 T cell receptor beta chains derived from one specimen sequenced in a study of cytomegalovirus exposure and HLA in healthy donors. It was with 60 Vbeta and 13 Jbeta primers that the PCR ran. TCRdb keeps only in-frame clones here, not all; method: immunoSEQ multiplex PCR. The table shows approximately 100,000 clones, with 70% to 85% occurring only once. Sequencing input: PBMCs. The receptors derive from a man between 35 and 55 years old in good health and CMV-seropositive.

This clone was detected a few times. The chain uses TRBV5-1 and TRBJ1-5, with D possibly being TRBD1 (6 bases). Germline V CDR1 and CDR2: SGHRS, YFSETQ. V lost 0 bases and J 0 bases, leaving 10 bases between the germline ends. The CDR3 consists of 16 residues. Written as DNA, the CDR3 is TGCGCCAGCAGCTTGGGCTCAGGGGTTAGCAATCAGCCCCAGCATTTT. This gives the protein CASSLGSGVSNQPQHF.

The chain recombines TRBV7-9 with TRBJ2-3; weak D call: TRBD2 (5 bases). V lost 5 bases to trimming and J lost 0 bases, with 12 bases between them. Germline V gives CDR1 SEHNR, CDR2 FQNEAQ (reference sequence). There are 15 residues in the CDR3. This CDR3 is CASSLGLKSTDTQYF. In DNA, the CDR3 is TGTGCCAGCAGCCTAGGACTGAAGAGCACAGATACGCAGTATTTT.

This clone appeared a few times. V gene TRBV7-3 combines with J gene TRBJ2-1, with 7 bases identical to TRBD2. This CDR3 spans 15 amino acids. The J segment lost 8 bases and the V segment lost 4 bases, leaving 11 bases of the junction unmatched. From germline, CDR1 is SGHTA and CDR2 FQGTGA. The CDR3 nucleotides read TGTGCCAGCAGCTCGGGAGGCGCCGGGGAGGATGAGCAGTTCTTC. It encodes CASSSGGAGEDEQFF.

The gene calls are TRBV5-1 and TRBJ2-5; no clear D gene. The V and J ends lost 1 base and 1 base respectively, with 8 bases between them. Germline V gives CDR1 SGHRS, CDR2 YFSETQ. This CDR3 contains 14 residues. CDR3 region: CASSLIPSQETQYF. The CDR3 DNA reads as TGCGCCAGCAGCTTGATTCCGTCCCAAGAGACCCAGTACTTC.

This clone was detected only a few times. It is unclear where the CDR3 begins or ends on the DNA, so no DNA is shown, and the CDR3 is as TCRdb lists it. This chain connects TRBV28 to TRBJ2-7; TRBD1 was called by the table and not checked on the DNA. Germline V lookup: CDR1 MDHEN, CDR2 SYDVKM. The CDR3 spans 16 amino acids, including both terminal residues. This CDR3 is CASSFGPGGASYEQYF.

This rearrangement joins TRBV14 to TRBJ2-7; D might be TRBD1 (6 bases). Germline V gene sequence: CDR1 SGHDN, CDR2 FVKESK. V gave up 2 bases and J gave up 2 bases, with 13 bases separating them. This CDR3 is built from 15 residues. The CDR3 region is CASSQKQGITYEQYF. The CDR3 coding sequence is TGTGCCAGCAGCCAAAAACAGGGAATTACCTACGAGCAGTACTTC.

V gene TRBV10-1 combines with J gene TRBJ2-3; TRBD2 agrees at 12 bases. V lost 2 bases and J lost 1; bases outside the gene matches: 4. The CDR3 sequence is 17 residues long. Per germline, CDR1 WNHNN and CDR2 SYGVQD (reference sequence). The CDR3 is CASSERGTSGRTDTQYF. The CDR3 coding sequence is TGCGCCAGCAGTGAGAGAGGGACTAGCGGGCGCACAGATACGCAGTATTTT.

V and J are TRBV18 and TRBJ2-2; 7 bases match TRBD1. Trimming cost V 3 bases and J 8 bases; bases outside gene matches: 12. The germline V gene has CDR1 KGHSH and CDR2 LQKENI. The CDR3 totals 16 residues. Here the CDR3 reads CASSPAHPTGKGELFF. The CDR3 coding sequence is TGTGCCAGCTCACCGGCGCACCCGACAGGGAAGGGGGAGCTGTTTTTT.

The genes are TRBV19 and TRBJ1-1, with D perhaps matching TRBD1 (5 bases). The CDR3 totals 14 residues. V lost 1 base to trimming and J lost 2 bases, with 8 bases between them. Looked up from germline, CDR1 is LNHDA and CDR2 is SQIVND (reference sequence). The CDR3 DNA is TGTGCCAGTAGTATAGTGCAGGGAAACACTGAAGCTTTCTTT. Encoded protein: CASSIVQGNTEAFF.

This clone has a single count. The chain couples TRBV19 to TRBJ1-1, with a possible D match to TRBD1 (6 bases). This CDR3 comprises 13 residues. CDR1 and CDR2 from the germline V gene are LNHDA and SQIVND (reference sequence). Trimming took off 4 bases at V and 1 base at J, with 7 bases between the two ends. The CDR3, as DNA: TGTGCCAGTAGTACCAGGGGGAACACTGAAGCTTTCTTT. The encoded protein is CASSTRGNTEAFF.

The chain joins TRBV4-1 to TRBJ2-5; 10 nucleotides agree with TRBD2. J gave up 3 bases and V 4 bases, and 2 bases lay outside the gene matches. The CDR3 loop spans 14 amino acids. Germline-derived CDR1 and CDR2 are MGHRA and YSYEKL. DNA for the CDR3: TGCGCCAGCAGCCTTAGCGGGGGGAAAGAGACCCAGTACTTC. Amino acids: CASSLSGGKETQYF.